The 31 T cell receptor beta chains listed next were all sequenced from one sample in a study of regulatory T cells in long-lasting Graves disease. Time point in this sample: newly diagnosed GD, antithyroid drugs for less than 3 months. The TCR library was made from RNA that had been extracted from PBMCs in TRIzol. Arm-PCR with iRepertoire HTBI primers amplified the CDR3 regions for these TCR beta libraries. Via MiXCR, TCRdb re-called the multiplex PCR reads, giving one row per CDR3 protein. The table lists approximately 360,000 distinct CDR3 sequences, roughly 12% of them singletons. The sample was also reused in another study, on T cells in Graves' hyperthyroidism and ophthalmopathy.

Sample: peripheral blood mononuclear cells (PBMCs), taken at new diagnosis, from a patient treated with antithyroid drugs. The receptors here all came from a woman under 30 with Graves disease.

This chain uses TRBV20-1 with TRBJ2-2, with TRBD2 as a possible D gene (5 bases). Germline CDR1 reads DFQATT; CDR2 reads SNEGSKA (reference sequence). The CDR3 sequence is 15 residues long. Deletions cut 1 base from V and 1 base from J, with 10 bases between. CDR3 region: CSARGQRKNTGELFF. In DNA form, the CDR3 reads TGCAGTGCTAGAGGTCAGCGGAAGAACACCGGGGAGCTGTTTTTT.

The table lists this clonotype with many counts. The chain employs TRBV30 and TRBJ1-5, with D unclear. V was clipped by 2 bases and J by 9 bases, with 11 bases between them. The V gene's germline CDR1 is GTSNPN and CDR2 SVGIG (reference sequence). The CDR3 contains 12 residues. CDR3 sequence: CAWSFLDRPQHF. Here the CDR3 DNA reads TGTGCCTGGAGTTTCCTCGACCGGCCCCAGCATTTT. The complete variable domain, with remaining parts taken from reference TRBV30 and TRBJ1-5, reads SQTIHQWPATLVQPVGSPLSLECTVEGTSNPNLYWYRQAAGRGLQLLFYSVGIGQISSEVPQNLSASRPQDRQFILSSKKLLLSDSGFYLCAWSFLDRPQHFGDGTRLSIL.

This clonotype was counted many times. V usage is TRBV6-5 and J usage is TRBJ1-3; the match to TRBD1 covers 8 bases. The CDR3 consists of 16 residues. Germline CDR1 MNHEY, CDR2 SVGAGI. With V trimmed by 2 bases and J by 4 bases, 7 bases remained unmatched. In nucleotides, the CDR3 is TGTGCCAGCAGTTACGGCACAGGGGGAAGCGGAAACACCATATATTTT. This sequence encodes CASSYGTGGSGNTIYF.

This clonotype was seen at least ten times. This sequence joins TRBV28 and TRBJ2-1, with TRBD2 matching over 13 bases. The germline V gene encodes CDR1 MDHEN and CDR2 SYDVKM. This CDR3 region has 16 residues. Germline trimming cut 7 bases from V and 7 bases from J; bases unmatched to any gene: 10. CDR3 bases: TGTGCCAGCAATGATATTCGGACTAGCGGGAGTAATGAGCAGTTCTTC. This encodes CASNDIRTSGSNEQFF.

This clonotype was observed a handful of times. The CDR3 bases are TGTGCCAGCAGCTTAGGCGATTACCTTGGCAGAGAGACCCAGTACTTC. Amino acid sequence: CASSLGDYLGRETQYF. The chain joins TRBV7-2 to TRBJ2-5; D not certain. V was pared by 1 base and J by 4 bases, with 16 bases between. The CDR3 spans 16 residues. Germline lookup yields CDR1 SGHTA and CDR2 FQGNSA.

This clonotype has at least ten counts. CDR3 amino acids: CASSLTLEPGTYNEQFF. In nucleotides, the CDR3 is TGTGCCAGCAGCTTAACGTTAGAGCCGGGGACCTACAATGAGCAGTTCTTC. The chain recombines TRBV7-3 with TRBJ2-1, with a weak D call TRBD2 (5 bases). Germline V gene data show CDR1 as SGHTA and CDR2 as FQGTGA. Deletions cut 0 bases from V and 2 bases from J, with 14 bases between. This CDR3 spans 17 amino acids.

As concerns this clonotype: A much larger clone differs by one base, so this may be a read error. This chain connects TRBV6-2 or TRBV6-3 to TRBJ2-5, with TRBD2 matching 7 bases. Germline trimming cut 2 bases from V and 11 bases from J; bases unmatched to any gene: 23. Germline CDR1 and CDR2: MNHEY and SVGEGT. CDR3 length: 18 amino acids. The CDR3 DNA is TGTGCCAGCAGTTACGCGCGGGGGATCCCTTTCTCCTACAATGAGCAGTACTTC. It translates to CASSYARGIPFSYNEQYF.

This clonotype has only a few counts. The chain links TRBV5-8 to TRBJ1-4; D call uncertain. V dropped 1 base and J dropped 10 bases, with 11 bases sitting between them. CDR1 is SGHTS, CDR2 YDEGEE, per germline. The CDR3 is 13 amino acids. The CDR3 loop reads CASSLLQPSKLFF. CDR3 DNA: TGTGCCAGCAGCTTGTTACAGCCTTCAAAACTGTTTTTT.

This clonotype was observed a handful of times. This clone may be a read error of a much larger clone one base away. The chain has TRBV20-1 and TRBJ2-1; TRBD2 matches 10 bases. The end of the DNA aligns better with TRBJ2-5, so the J call may be wrong. There are 14 residues in the CDR3. The V gene's germline CDR1 is DFQATT and CDR2 SNEGSKA (reference sequence). This CDR3 reads CSASSGGAFGTQYF. The CDR3 DNA follows: TGCAGTGCTAGCAGCGGGGGGGCCTTCGGGACCCAGTACTTC.

This clonotype was seen many times. The chain employs TRBV12-3 or TRBV12-4 and TRBJ1-1; tentatively, D is TRBD1 (6 bases). The CDR3 runs to 12 residues. The V end was cut by 3 bases, the J end by 11 bases, with 13 bases between. CDR3 amino acids: CASSFRDRIAFF. CDR3 nucleotide sequence: TGTGCCAGCAGTTTTCGAGACAGGATCGCTTTCTTT.

This clonotype appeared many times. The J gene is TRBJ2-1, the V gene TRBV19, with 16 bases fitting TRBD2. The trim removed 5 bases at V and 10 bases at J, leaving 8 bases unmatched. CDR1 and CDR2 from the germline V gene are LNHDA and SQIVND (reference sequence). The CDR3 has 16 amino acids. This chain's CDR3 is CASSADGTSGREEQFF. CDR3 DNA sequence: TGTGCCAGTAGTGCGGACGGGACTAGCGGGAGGGAGGAGCAGTTCTTC.

The table lists this clonotype with many counts. The chain links TRBV24-1 to TRBJ2-3; D might be TRBD1 (5 bases). The CDR3 spans 15 residues. CDR1 KGHDR and CDR2 SFDVKD come from the germline V gene. Trimming left V 5 bases short and J 2 bases short, with 13 bases between. This chain's CDR3 is CATSGSDTDTDTQYF. For the CDR3, the DNA is TGTGCCACCAGTGGGTCGGACACCGACACAGATACGCAGTATTTT.

The chain couples TRBV4-2 to TRBJ2-3, with 7 bases identical to TRBD2. CDR3 size: 16 residues. Germline CDR1 and CDR2: LGHNA and YNFKEQ. Trimming at V came to 5 bases and at J to 2 bases, leaving 10 bases not matched to a gene. This CDR3 is CASSKGLAGATDTQYF. The DNA for the CDR3 is TGTGCCAGCAGCAAGGGCCTGGCGGGAGCCACAGATACGCAGTATTTT.

This clonotype was found many times. The chain recombines TRBV28 with TRBJ2-1; possibly TRBD1 for D (6 bases). CDR1 MDHEN and CDR2 SYDVKM come from the germline V gene. Trimming removed 6 bases at V and 0 bases at J, with 12 bases between. This CDR3 spans 15 amino acids. CDR3 DNA sequence: TGTGCCAGCAGGCTAGCAGGGGCCTCCTACAATGAGCAGTTCTTC. This encodes CASRLAGASYNEQFF.

At least ten counts were recorded for this clonotype. V gene TRBV5-8 combines with J gene TRBJ1-5; D gene unclear. Germline V gene sequence: CDR1 SGHTS, CDR2 YDEGEE. The CDR3 runs to 14 residues. Trimming took off 0 bases at V and 9 bases at J, with 13 bases between the two ends. The CDR3 loop reads CASSLEAGFRPQHF. The CDR3 DNA sequence: TGTGCCAGCAGCTTGGAAGCGGGATTTAGGCCCCAGCATTTT.

Many counts were recorded for this clonotype. J is TRBJ2-1 and V is TRBV2; tentative D call: TRBD1 (5 bases). Between the trimmed V and J ends, which lost 5 bases and 4 bases, there was a span of 9 bases. The CDR3 runs to 13 residues. Germline CDR1 SNHLY, CDR2 FYNNEI. The CDR3 reads CASSYQGYNEQFF. The CDR3 nucleotides read TGTGCCAGCAGTTATCAGGGATACAATGAGCAGTTCTTC.

This clonotype was recorded many times. This chain connects TRBV5-1 to TRBJ2-1, with D possibly matching TRBD1 (5 bases). Between the trimmed V and J ends, which lost 4 bases and 6 bases, there was a span of 8 bases. The CDR3 covers 12 residues. Germline CDR1 reads SGHRS; CDR2 reads YFSETQ. CDR3 in DNA: TGCGCCAGCAGCAAAGACAGCAATGAGCAGTTCTTC. Protein product: CASSKDSNEQFF.

This clonotype came up a few times. This chain joins TRBV4-1 and TRBJ1-3; TRBD1 agrees at 7 bases. The germline CDR1 and CDR2 sequences are MGHRA and YSYEKL. The CDR3 loop spans 15 amino acids. The ends lost 0 bases at V and 4 bases at J; junction bases unmatched: 3. The CDR3 protein is CASSQEDRVGNTIYF. Written as DNA, the CDR3 is TGCGCCAGCAGCCAAGAAGACAGGGTCGGAAACACCATATATTTT.

This clonotype was counted ten times or more. This rearrangement joins TRBV6-5 to TRBJ2-3; 10 bases agree with TRBD2. Germline loops: CDR1 MNHEY, CDR2 SVGAGI. CDR3 length: 16 residues. Germline trimming cut 6 bases from V and 2 bases from J; bases unmatched to any gene: 8. CDR3 loop: CASSYRLAGYTDTQYF. The CDR3 nucleotides read TGTGCCAGCAGCTACAGACTAGCGGGCTACACAGATACGCAGTATTTT.

This clonotype has only a few counts. J is TRBJ1-2 and V is TRBV14; no clear D gene. Deletions cut 0 bases from V and 2 bases from J, with 13 bases between. From germline, CDR1 is SGHDN and CDR2 FVKESK. The CDR3 spans 16 residues. CDR3 nucleotides: TGTGCCAGCAGCCAAGATTCTCGGGGTCGAAACTATGGCTACACCTTC. It yields the protein CASSQDSRGRNYGYTF.

This clonotype was detected many times. J is TRBJ2-1 and V is TRBV7-3, with unresolved D. CDR1 is SGHTA and CDR2 is FQGTGA in the germline V gene. This CDR3 has 18 residues. Trimming cost V 1 base and J 4 bases, with 20 bases left between them. The CDR3, as DNA: TGTGCCAGCAGCTTAAACTCTCCGAGGAACTGGGCTTACAATGAGCAGTTCTTC. This sequence encodes CASSLNSPRNWAYNEQFF.

This clonotype was detected a few times. The chain links TRBV4-1 to TRBJ2-5; tentatively, D is TRBD2 (5 bases). V shed 3 bases and J shed 2 bases, with 19 bases lying between them. Germline V CDR1 and CDR2: MGHRA, YSYEKL. The CDR3 is made up of 17 amino acids. CDR3 amino acids: CASSHLATLGIQETQYF. CDR3 coding DNA: TGCGCCAGCAGCCATCTAGCCACCCTAGGAATACAAGAGACCCAGTACTTC.

This clonotype was counted ten times or more. The chain is built from TRBV7-2 and TRBJ2-2; 10 positions agree with TRBD2. Germline V gene data show CDR1 as SGHTA and CDR2 as FQGNSA. The CDR3 totals 17 residues. V was pared by 5 bases and J by 7 bases, with 13 bases of the junction left unmatched. The CDR3 loop reads CASSPLGLAGADGELFF. The CDR3, as DNA: TGTGCCAGCAGCCCTCTAGGCCTAGCGGGGGCGGACGGGGAGCTGTTTTTT.

This rearrangement joins TRBV7-3 to TRBJ1-1; TRBD1 is a possible D gene (5 bases). Germline CDR1 and CDR2: SGHTA and FQGTGA. Trimming removed 2 bases at V and 4 bases at J, with 14 bases between. The CDR3 consists of 15 residues. Written as DNA, the CDR3 is TGTGCCAGCAGCTTAGGGGGTGGGGGACTCACTGAAGCTTTCTTT. Amino acids: CASSLGGGGLTEAFF.

This clonotype was picked up many times. V and J are TRBV25-1 and TRBJ2-3; TRBD2 agrees at 11 bases. The V gene end was trimmed by 1 base and the J gene end by 1 base; junction bases not matched to a gene: 7. This CDR3 has 18 amino acids. The germline V gene has CDR1 MGHDK and CDR2 SYGVNS. In nucleotides, the CDR3 is TGTGCCAGCAGTGAATGGGAACAACTAGCGGGAGGCACAGATACGCAGTATTTT. Translating it yields CASSEWEQLAGGTDTQYF. Using reference TRBV25-1 and TRBJ2-3 for the parts outside the CDR3, the full variable domain is EADIYQTPRYLVIGTGKKITLECSQTMGHDKMYWYQQDPGMELHLIHYSYGVNSTEKGDLSSESTVSRIRTEHFPLTLESARPSHTSQYLCASSEWEQLAGGTDTQYFGPGTRLTVL.

This clonotype has ten or more counts. The chain recombines TRBV20-1 with TRBJ1-2; the D gene is possibly TRBD1 (5 bases). This CDR3 has 16 amino acids. The ends were cut back, 6 bases at V and 3 bases at J, with 23 bases in the middle. Germline CDR1 and CDR2: DFQATT and SNEGSKA (reference sequence). CDR3 protein: CSAEGPAGPWDYGYTF. In DNA form, the CDR3 reads TGCAGTGCCGAGGGACCCGCGGGACCGTGGGACTATGGCTACACCTTC.

The rearrangement uses TRBV6-5 and TRBJ1-5, with D possibly matching TRBD1 (5 bases). The germline V and J ends were trimmed by 5 bases and 7 bases, with 12 bases remaining between them. There are 13 residues in the CDR3. CDR1 is MNHEY, CDR2 SVGAGI, per germline. The CDR3 DNA follows: TGTGCCAGCAGTCACTGGGGGGGACAGCCCCAGCATTTT. Translating gives CASSHWGGQPQHF.

This clonotype was observed many times. This chain joins TRBV27 and TRBJ2-7, with D maybe TRBD1 (6 bases). This CDR3 has 14 amino acids. Trimming took 5 bases from V and 3 from J, leaving 14 bases between them. Germline CDR1 reads MNHEY; CDR2 reads SMNVEV (reference sequence). For the CDR3, the DNA is TGTGCCAGCAGTCCCGGGACATTCAACTACGAGCAGTACTTC. As protein: CASSPGTFNYEQYF.

At least ten counts were recorded for this clonotype. The rearrangement links TRBV27 to TRBJ1-4; no clear D gene. Germline V CDR1 and CDR2: MNHEY, SMNVEV (reference sequence). V was trimmed by 3 bases and J by 12 bases, leaving 11 bases between them. The CDR3 totals 12 residues. In DNA, the CDR3 is TGTGCCAGCAGTTTCCTGGGAGGAGAACTGTTTTTT. Residues: CASSFLGGELFF.

This clonotype turned up a few times. V usage is TRBV12-3 or TRBV12-4 and J usage is TRBJ2-2, with TRBD2 as a possible D gene (5 bases). The ends were cut back, 7 bases at V and 7 bases at J, with 16 bases in the middle. The CDR3 totals 14 residues. For the CDR3, the DNA is TGTGCCAGCACCCCGATTCGGAGGAGCGGGGAGCTGTTTTTT. This encodes CASTPIRRSGELFF.

This clonotype was seen ten or more times. The chain joins TRBV2 to TRBJ1-2, with 7 positions matching TRBD1. After removal of 1 base from V and 2 bases from J, the junction contained 4 bases not matched to a gene. CDR1 and CDR2 from the germline V gene are SNHLY and FYNNEI. The CDR3 extends over 15 amino acids. The CDR3 DNA reads as TGTGCCAGCAGTGAAGGACAGGGAATCAACTATGGCTACACCTTC. This encodes CASSEGQGINYGYTF.